One and the same sample provided the 18 T cell receptor beta chains below, sequenced in a study of T cell responses to AZD1222 COVID-19 vaccine (dated by TCRdb to the early 2020s). The sample's time point, from its label and the paper: baseline before first vaccination. Library preparation was by the immunoSEQ multiplex PCR assay. Drawn from immuneACCESS, this table holds only the in-frame rearrangements with V and J called that TCRdb kept. Clones are partly lost; checked studies trace under half to an unresolved V gene and leave the rest unexplained. Across this sample there are 86,000 or so clones, with around 90% seen only once. 2% to 2.5% of the sample comes from the top ten. Specimen: peripheral blood, collected on day 0 of AZD1222 vaccination. These receptors all come from an adult in good health.

This clone was seen a few times. V gene TRBV19 combines with J gene TRBJ1-1; D ambiguous. This CDR3 has 13 amino acids. Per germline, CDR1 LNHDA and CDR2 SQIVND (reference sequence). Trimming left V 5 bases short and J 1 base short, with 8 bases between. The CDR3 region is CASSSSKNTEAFF. The DNA for the CDR3 is TGTGCCAGTAGTTCATCTAAGAACACTGAAGCTTTCTTT.

This sequence joins TRBV5-1 and TRBJ1-5; D perhaps matches TRBD1 (6 bases). Germline CDR1 is SGHRS and CDR2 is YFSETQ. There are 17 residues in the CDR3. V lost 0 bases and J 2 bases, leaving 15 bases between the germline ends. In DNA form, the CDR3 reads TGCGCCAGCAGCTTGGGGGGGGCCGAGGGTGGCAATCAGCCCCAGCATTTT. Its translation is CASSLGGAEGGNQPQHF.

The genes are TRBV30 and TRBJ2-1; 8 bases match TRBD1. V was clipped by 4 bases and J by 0 bases; unmatched bases: 2. The V gene's germline CDR1 is GTSNPN and CDR2 SVGIG (reference sequence). The CDR3 covers 14 residues. This chain's CDR3 is CAWTGQGSYNEQFF. The DNA of the CDR3 is TGTGCCTGGACCGGACAGGGCTCCTACAATGAGCAGTTCTTC.

V gene TRBV18 combines with J gene TRBJ2-6; D tentatively reads TRBD1 or TRBD2 (5 bases each). Germline lookup yields CDR1 KGHSH and CDR2 LQKENI. The V gene lost 0 bases and the J gene lost 0 bases, with 12 bases spanning the gap. This CDR3 contains 18 residues. This chain's CDR3 is CASSPPSGQPSGANVLTF. The CDR3, as DNA: TGTGCCAGCTCACCACCGAGCGGACAACCCTCTGGGGCCAACGTCCTGACTTTC.

This chain links TRBV19 with TRBJ1-1; 7 nucleotides match TRBD1. The CDR3 has 15 residues. Germline-derived CDR1 and CDR2 are LNHDA and SQIVND (reference sequence). The trim removed 3 bases at V and 1 base at J, leaving 5 bases unmatched. CDR3 in amino acids: CASSIRRQGNTEAFF. The CDR3 DNA reads as TGTGCCAGTAGTATTCGCCGACAGGGGAACACTGAAGCTTTCTTT.

The chain recombines TRBV29-1 with TRBJ1-5, with a possible D match to TRBD1 (5 bases). The CDR3 has 11 residues. The germline gives CDR1 SQVTM, CDR2 ANQGSEA. V was trimmed by 6 bases and J by 13 bases, leaving 16 bases between them. The CDR3 DNA reads TGCAGCGTCCACCCCCGGGACGGGCAGCATTTT. It specifies CSVHPRDGQHF.

This sequence joins TRBV11-2 and TRBJ1-1; 7 bases align to TRBD1. The CDR3 is 15 amino acids. CDR1 is SGHAT, CDR2 FQNNGV, per germline. V lost 5 bases to trimming and J lost 4 bases; unmatched junction nucleotides: 10. Written as DNA, the CDR3 is TGTGCCAGCAGCCAAGGGGACAGAAGAACCACTGAAGCTTTCTTT. Its protein product is CASSQGDRRTTEAFF.

This clone was recorded only once. The chain links TRBV27 to TRBJ2-1; D may be TRBD1 (7 bases). The V gene lost 8 bases and the J gene lost 4 bases, with 24 bases spanning the gap. In germline, CDR1 is MNHEY, CDR2 SMNVEV (reference sequence). This CDR3 spans 17 amino acids. CDR3 DNA: TGTGCCAGCGCAGGGGGGTCCGGGAGACTAACATACAATGAGCAGTTCTTC. Translation gives CASAGGSGRLTYNEQFF.

The V call is TRBV6-6, the J call TRBJ2-7; 8 bases line up with TRBD2. The CDR3 spans 16 residues. Unmatched junction bases numbered 6, after V lost 0 bases and J lost 2 bases. CDR1 is MNHNY, CDR2 SVGAGI, per germline (reference sequence). Here the CDR3 reads CASSYSYSGVTYEQYF. The CDR3 coding sequence is TGTGCCAGCAGTTACTCGTATAGCGGGGTTACCTACGAGCAGTACTTC.

A note on this clone: Other DNA sequences of this sample code for an identical CDR3. The gene calls are TRBV2 and TRBJ2-5; D not certain. Deletions cut 2 bases from V and 2 bases from J, with 6 bases between. This CDR3 region has 13 residues. The germline V gene has CDR1 SNHLY and CDR2 FYNNEI. This CDR3 is CASSESVQETQYF. CDR3 in DNA: TGTGCCAGCAGTGAAAGCGTACAAGAGACCCAGTACTTC.

In nucleotides, the CDR3 is TGTGCCAGCAGTAAAGCCGGGACTAGCAGCCGCACAGATACGCAGTATTTT. Translation: CASSKAGTSSRTDTQYF. This chain connects TRBV7-6 to TRBJ2-3; TRBD2 matches at 9 bases. V was clipped by 6 bases and J by 1 base; unmatched bases: 11. The CDR3 length is 17 residues. Germline CDR1 reads SGHVS; CDR2 reads FNYEAQ.

The chain combines TRBV6-5 with TRBJ1-2; 9 bases fit TRBD1. This CDR3 comprises 14 residues. Per germline, CDR1 MNHEY and CDR2 SVGAGI. Losses at the gene ends were 6 bases for V and 4 bases for J; bases not matched to a gene: 6. CDR3 region: CASRPGQGPYGYTF. The CDR3 nucleotides are TGTGCCAGCAGACCGGGACAGGGACCCTATGGCTACACCTTC.

The chain links TRBV3-1 (or the pseudogene TRBV3-2) to TRBJ1-2; 7 bases map to TRBD1. Germline CDR1 reads LGHDT; CDR2 reads YNNKEL (reference sequence). The CDR3 extends over 13 amino acids. The V and J ends lost 2 bases and 7 bases, in that order; junction bases with no gene match: 4. CDR3 sequence: CASSQIQGSGYTF. The CDR3 DNA is TGTGCCAGCAGCCAAATACAGGGGTCTGGCTACACCTTC.

This rearrangement joins TRBV19 to TRBJ2-1, with 9 bases aligning to TRBD2. Germline V gene data show CDR1 as LNHDA and CDR2 as SQIVND (reference sequence). J gave up 3 bases and V 6 bases, and 9 bases lay outside the gene matches. The CDR3 is 16 amino acids. CDR3 loop: CASSLGAGGNYNEQFF. CDR3 bases: TGTGCCAGTAGCCTCGGAGCGGGAGGAAACTACAATGAGCAGTTCTTC.

The chain links TRBV9 to TRBJ1-2; 7 bases align to TRBD1. The ends lost 3 bases at V and 3 bases at J; junction bases unmatched: 5. This CDR3 is 14 amino acids long. The germline gives CDR1 SGDLS, CDR2 YYNGEE. CDR3 in amino acids: CASSAQQGYYGYTF. In nucleotides, the CDR3 is TGTGCCAGCAGCGCTCAACAGGGGTACTATGGCTACACCTTC.

The chain combines TRBV5-4 with TRBJ1-2, with 10 bases fitting TRBD1. Germline CDR1 and CDR2: SGHNT and YYREEE (reference sequence). Trimming took 4 bases from V and 5 from J; bases not matched to a gene: 14. The CDR3 spans 17 residues. CDR3 coding DNA: TGTGCCAGCAGCCTCACGACAGGGGGCAAAGTAGGGTATGGCTACACCTTC. This sequence encodes CASSLTTGGKVGYGYTF. The full variable domain, in which reference TRBV5-4 and TRBJ1-2 provide the parts outside the CDR3, is ETGVTQSPTHLIKTRGQQVTLRCSSQSGHNTVSWYQQALGQGPQFIFQYYREEENGRGNFPPRFSGLQFPNYSSELNVNALELDDSALYLCASSLTTGGKVGYGYTFGSGTRLTVV.

The chain combines TRBV11-3 with TRBJ2-3; D may be TRBD1 or TRBD2 (5 bases each). Germline V gene sequence: CDR1 SGHNT, CDR2 YENEEA. Trimming pared 1 base from V and 8 bases from J, leaving 16 bases between. The CDR3 runs to 15 residues. CDR3 coding DNA: TGTGCCAGCAGCTTAGGTACGGGGCCCTACGGTACGCAGTATTTT. Amino acids: CASSLGTGPYGTQYF.

This chain links TRBV9 with TRBJ2-7; perhaps TRBD1 as D (6 bases). CDR1 and CDR2 (germline): SGDLS, YYNGEE. V lost 4 bases to trimming and J lost 1 base, with 12 bases between them. There are 14 residues in the CDR3. DNA of the CDR3: TGTGCCAGCAGCTCTACGGGACAATCCTACGAGCAGTACTTC. Translating it yields CASSSTGQSYEQYF.